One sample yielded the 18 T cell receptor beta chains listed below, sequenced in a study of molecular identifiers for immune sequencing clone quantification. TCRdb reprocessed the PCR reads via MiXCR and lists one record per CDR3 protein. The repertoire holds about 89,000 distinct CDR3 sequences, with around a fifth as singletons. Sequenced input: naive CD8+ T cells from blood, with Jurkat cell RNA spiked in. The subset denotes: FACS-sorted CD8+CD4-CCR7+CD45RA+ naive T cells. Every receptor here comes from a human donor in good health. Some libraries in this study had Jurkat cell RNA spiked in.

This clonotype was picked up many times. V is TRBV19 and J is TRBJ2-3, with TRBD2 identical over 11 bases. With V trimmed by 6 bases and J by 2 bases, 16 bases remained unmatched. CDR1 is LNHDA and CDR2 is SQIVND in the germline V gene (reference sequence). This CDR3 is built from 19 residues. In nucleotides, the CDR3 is TGTGCCAGTAGCTTGGGACTAGCGGAATCCCCCCCCTTCACAGATACGCAGTATTTT. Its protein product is CASSLGLAESPPFTDTQYF.

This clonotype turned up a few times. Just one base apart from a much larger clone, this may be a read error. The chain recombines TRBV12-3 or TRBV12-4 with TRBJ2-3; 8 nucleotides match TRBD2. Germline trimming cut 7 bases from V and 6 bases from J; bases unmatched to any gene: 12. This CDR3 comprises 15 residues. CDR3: CASNTIREGRDTQYF. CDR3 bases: TGTGCCAGCAATACAATACGGGAGGGCCGCGATACGCAGTATTTT.

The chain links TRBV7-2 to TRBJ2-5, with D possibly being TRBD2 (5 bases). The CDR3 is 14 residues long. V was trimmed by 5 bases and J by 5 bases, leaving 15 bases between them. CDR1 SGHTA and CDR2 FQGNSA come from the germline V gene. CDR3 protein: CASSHGLDGETQYF. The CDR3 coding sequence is TGTGCCAGCAGCCACGGACTGGACGGGGAGACCCAGTACTTC.

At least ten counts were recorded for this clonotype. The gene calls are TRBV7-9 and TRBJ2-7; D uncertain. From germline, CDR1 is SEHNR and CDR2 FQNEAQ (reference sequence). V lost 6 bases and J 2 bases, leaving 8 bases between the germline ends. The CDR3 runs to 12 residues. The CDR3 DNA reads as TGTGCCAGCAGTCCTCGGGCCTACGAGCAGTACTTC. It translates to CASSPRAYEQYF. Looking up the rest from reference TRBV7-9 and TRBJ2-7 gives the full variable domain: DTGVSQNPRHKITKRGQNVTFRCDPISEHNRLYWYRQTLGQGPEFLTYFQNEAQLEKSRLLSDRFSAERPKGSFSTLEIQRTEQGDSAMYLCASSPRAYEQYFGPGTRLTVT.

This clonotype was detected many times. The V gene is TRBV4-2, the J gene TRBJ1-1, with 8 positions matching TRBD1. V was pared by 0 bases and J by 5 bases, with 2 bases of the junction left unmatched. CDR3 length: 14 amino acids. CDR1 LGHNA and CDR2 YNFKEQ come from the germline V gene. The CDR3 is CASSQDRGLTEAFF. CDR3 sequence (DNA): TGTGCCAGCAGCCAAGACAGGGGGCTTACTGAAGCTTTCTTT.

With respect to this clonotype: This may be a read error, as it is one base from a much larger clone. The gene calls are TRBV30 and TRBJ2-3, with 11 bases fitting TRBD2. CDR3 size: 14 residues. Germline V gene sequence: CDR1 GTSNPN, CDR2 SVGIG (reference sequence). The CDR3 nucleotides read TGTGCCCGGAGTGTACTAGCGGGAGTAGATACGCAGTATTTT. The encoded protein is CARSVLAGVDTQYF. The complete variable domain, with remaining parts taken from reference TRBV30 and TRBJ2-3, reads SQTIHQWPATLVQPVGSPLSLECTVEGTSNPNLYWYRQAAGRGLQLLFYSVGIGQISSEVPQNLSASRPQDRQFILSSKKLLLSDSGFYLCARSVLAGVDTQYFGPGTRLTVL.

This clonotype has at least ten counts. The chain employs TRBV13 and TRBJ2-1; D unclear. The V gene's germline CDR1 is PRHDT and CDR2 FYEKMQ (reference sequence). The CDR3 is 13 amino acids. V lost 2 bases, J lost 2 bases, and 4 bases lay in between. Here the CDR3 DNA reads TGTGCCAGCAGCTTACCCCCCTACAATGAGCAGTTCTTC. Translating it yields CASSLPPYNEQFF. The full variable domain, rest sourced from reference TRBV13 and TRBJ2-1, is AAGVIQSPRHLIKEKRETATLKCYPIPRHDTVYWYQQGPGQDPQFLISFYEKMQSDKGSIPDRFSAQQFSDYHSELNMSSLELGDSALYFCASSLPPYNEQFFGPGTRLTVL.

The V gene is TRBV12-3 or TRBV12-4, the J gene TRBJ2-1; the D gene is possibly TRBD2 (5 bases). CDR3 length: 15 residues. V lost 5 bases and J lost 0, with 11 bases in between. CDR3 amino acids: CASSPADVSYNEQFF. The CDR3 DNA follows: TGTGCCAGCAGTCCAGCGGACGTCTCCTACAATGAGCAGTTCTTC.

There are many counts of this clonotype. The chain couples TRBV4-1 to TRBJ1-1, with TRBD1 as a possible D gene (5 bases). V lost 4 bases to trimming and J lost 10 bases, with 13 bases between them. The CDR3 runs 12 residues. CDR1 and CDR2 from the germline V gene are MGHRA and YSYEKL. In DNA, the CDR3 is TGCGCCAGCAGCCGAGACAGTTCATTAGCTTTCTTT. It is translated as CASSRDSSLAFF.

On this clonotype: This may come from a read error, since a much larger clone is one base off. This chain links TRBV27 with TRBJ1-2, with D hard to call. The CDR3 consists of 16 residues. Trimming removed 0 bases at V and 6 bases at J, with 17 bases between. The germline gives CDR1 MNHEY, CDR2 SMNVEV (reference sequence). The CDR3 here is CASSLSPHSEVNGYTF. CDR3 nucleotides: TGTGCCAGCAGTTTATCCCCCCACTCGGAAGTCAATGGCTACACCTTC.

The CDR3 nucleotides read TGTGCCAGCAGCTTAGTTGTGGGCGCTAGCACAGATACGCAGTATTTT. Translation: CASSLVVGASTDTQYF. The chain carries TRBV7-2 and TRBJ2-3; no firm D call. CDR3 length: 16 amino acids. The V and J ends lost 1 base and 0 bases respectively, with 11 bases between them. Germline CDR1 SGHTA, CDR2 FQGNSA.

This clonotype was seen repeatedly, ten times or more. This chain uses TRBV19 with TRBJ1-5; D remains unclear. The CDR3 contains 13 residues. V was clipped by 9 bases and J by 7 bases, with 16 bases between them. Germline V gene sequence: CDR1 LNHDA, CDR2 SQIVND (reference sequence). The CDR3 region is CASHGDWHQPQHF. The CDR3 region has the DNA TGTGCCAGCCATGGCGACTGGCACCAGCCCCAGCATTTT. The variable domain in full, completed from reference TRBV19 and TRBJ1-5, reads DGGITQSPKYLFRKEGQNVTLSCEQNLNHDAMYWYRQDPGQGLRLIYYSQIVNDFQKGDIAEGYSVSREKKESFPLTVTSAQKNPTAFYLCASHGDWHQPQHFGDGTRLSIL.

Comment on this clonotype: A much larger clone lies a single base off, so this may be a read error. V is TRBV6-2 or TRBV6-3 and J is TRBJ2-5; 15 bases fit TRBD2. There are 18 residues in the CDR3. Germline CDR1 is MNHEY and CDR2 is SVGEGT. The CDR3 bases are TGTGCCAGCAGTCTCGGACTAGCGGGGGGGCCGGCCCAAGAGACCCTGTACTTC. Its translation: CASSLGLAGGPAQETLYF.

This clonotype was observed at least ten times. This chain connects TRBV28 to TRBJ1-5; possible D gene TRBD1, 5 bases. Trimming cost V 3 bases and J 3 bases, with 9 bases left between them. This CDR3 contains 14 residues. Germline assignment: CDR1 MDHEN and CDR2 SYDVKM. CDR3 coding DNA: TGTGCCAGCAGTTTTGCCAGGGCCAATCAGCCCCAGCATTTT. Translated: CASSFARANQPQHF.

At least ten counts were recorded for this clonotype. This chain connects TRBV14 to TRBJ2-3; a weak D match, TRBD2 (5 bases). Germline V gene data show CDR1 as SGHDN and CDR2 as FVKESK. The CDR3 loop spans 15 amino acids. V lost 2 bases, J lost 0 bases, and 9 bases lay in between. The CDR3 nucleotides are TGTGCCAGCAGCCAAATCCGGGGAAGCACAGATACGCAGTATTTT. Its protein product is CASSQIRGSTDTQYF.

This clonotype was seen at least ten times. The CDR3 region is CASSPVLIYGYTF. CDR3 bases: TGTGCCAGCAGTCCAGTTCTAATATATGGCTACACCTTC. This sequence joins TRBV6-2 or TRBV6-3 and TRBJ1-2; D is unresolved. With 5 bases removed from V and 5 bases from J, the gap between germline ends came to 12 bases. The CDR3 sequence is 13 residues long. Germline CDR1 MNHEY, CDR2 SVGEGT.

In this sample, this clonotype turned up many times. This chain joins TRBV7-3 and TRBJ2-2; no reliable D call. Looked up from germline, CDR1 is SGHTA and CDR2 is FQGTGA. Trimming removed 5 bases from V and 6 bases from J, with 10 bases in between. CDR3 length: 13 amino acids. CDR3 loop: CASSPLGPGELFF. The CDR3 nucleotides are TGTGCCAGCAGCCCCCTTGGGCCCGGGGAGCTGTTTTTT.

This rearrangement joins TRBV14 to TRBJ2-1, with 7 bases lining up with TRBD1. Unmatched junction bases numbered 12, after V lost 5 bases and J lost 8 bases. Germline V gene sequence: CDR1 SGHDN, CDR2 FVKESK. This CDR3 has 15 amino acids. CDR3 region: CASSAPGPGGYEQFF. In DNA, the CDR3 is TGTGCCAGCAGCGCGCCGGGACCAGGGGGATATGAGCAGTTCTTC.